The 3 T cell receptor beta chains reported below all come from one sample, sequenced in a study of cytomegalovirus exposure and HLA in healthy donors. Researchers ran the PCR with 60 Vbeta and 13 Jbeta primers. Sequenced by immunoSEQ multiplex PCR; TCRdb stores in-frame clones only, minus some. The sample holds around 200,000 clones, 80% to 85% seen once. Material: PBMCs. Receptor source: a woman younger than 35 in good health and CMV-seronegative.

The chain carries TRBV27 and TRBJ1-2; D ambiguous. The CDR3 spans 13 residues. Looked up from germline, CDR1 is MNHEY and CDR2 is SMNVEV (reference sequence). The ends were cut back, 1 base at V and 6 bases at J, with 9 bases in the middle. CDR3: CASSLWAGDGYTF. The DNA for the CDR3 is TGTGCCAGCAGTTTATGGGCTGGTGATGGCTACACCTTC.

The chain combines TRBV7-7 with TRBJ2-1; D is perhaps TRBD1 (6 bases). This CDR3 is built from 15 residues. Germline lookup yields CDR1 SSHAT and CDR2 FNYEAQ (reference sequence). The V and J ends lost 4 bases and 8 bases respectively, with 18 bases between them. CDR3 in amino acids: CASSYDGTGTYEQFF. CDR3 DNA: TGTGCCAGCAGCTACGACGGTACAGGGACGTATGAGCAGTTCTTC.

This rearrangement joins TRBV6-1 to TRBJ2-7; TRBD1 is a possible D gene (6 bases). The germline V and J ends were trimmed by 2 bases and 3 bases, with 8 bases remaining between them. Germline V gives CDR1 MNHNS, CDR2 SASEGT. The CDR3 loop spans 13 amino acids. The CDR3 protein is CASSENRDYEQYF. CDR3 DNA: TGTGCCAGCAGTGAAAACAGGGACTACGAGCAGTACTTC.